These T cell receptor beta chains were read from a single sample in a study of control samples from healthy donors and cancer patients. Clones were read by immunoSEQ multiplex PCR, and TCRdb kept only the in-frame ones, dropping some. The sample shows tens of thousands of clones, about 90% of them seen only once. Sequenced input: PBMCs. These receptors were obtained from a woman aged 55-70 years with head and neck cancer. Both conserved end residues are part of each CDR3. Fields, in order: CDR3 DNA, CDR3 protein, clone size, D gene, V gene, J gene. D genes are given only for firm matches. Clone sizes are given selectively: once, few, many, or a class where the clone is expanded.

CDR3nt: TGTGCCAGCAGCTTACTAGCGGGAGGGGCGTACAATGAGCAGTTCTTC
CDR3aa: CASSLLAGGAYNEQFF
abundance: NA
d_gene: TRBD2
v_gene: TRBV7-9
j_gene: TRBJ2-1

CDR3nt: TGCGCCAGCAGCGCTGCTCAGGGATTTCAAGAGACCCAGTACTTC
CDR3aa: CASSAAQGFQETQYF
abundance: NA
d_gene: NA
v_gene: TRBV5-1
j_gene: TRBJ2-5

CDR3nt: TGTGCCTGGAGTGATTTGACCCCCGGGGAGCTGTTTTTT
CDR3aa: CAWSDLTPGELFF
abundance: NA
d_gene: NA
v_gene: TRBV30
j_gene: TRBJ2-2

CDR3nt: TGTGCCAGCAGTTTCGGGACAGAACCTAACTATGGCTACACCTTC
CDR3aa: CASSFGTEPNYGYTF
abundance: NA
d_gene: TRBD1
v_gene: TRBV6-2/TRBV6-3
j_gene: TRBJ1-2

CDR3nt: TGCGCCAGCAGCTTGGACTGGGGCAGGGGAGAGCCTGGGGCCAACGTCCTGACTTTC
CDR3aa: CASSLDWGRGEPGANVLTF
abundance: few
d_gene: NA
v_gene: TRBV5-1
j_gene: TRBJ2-6

CDR3nt: TGTGCCAGCAGTAGTGGCGAGTTGGCAGATACGCAGTATTTT
CDR3aa: CASSSGELADTQYF
abundance: NA
d_gene: NA
v_gene: TRBV6-5
j_gene: TRBJ2-3

CDR3nt: TGCGCCAGCAGCTTTAGCGACGGGAGCGGGGAGACCCAGTACTTC
CDR3aa: CASSFSDGSGETQYF
abundance: NA
d_gene: NA
v_gene: TRBV5-1
j_gene: TRBJ2-5

CDR3nt: TGTGCCAGTAGTATCGGTAGTAGCGGGAGGGTAGTCGACGAGCAGTACTTC
CDR3aa: CASSIGSSGRVVDEQYF
abundance: NA
d_gene: TRBD2
v_gene: TRBV19
j_gene: TRBJ2-7

CDR3nt: TGTGCCAGCAGCCCCAAGTTAGCCAAAAACATTCAGTACTTC
CDR3aa: CASSPKLAKNIQYF
abundance: NA
d_gene: NA
v_gene: TRBV9
j_gene: TRBJ2-4

CDR3nt: TGTGCCAGCTCCCTAACCGGGGGGCTTCAAGAGACCCAGTACTTC
CDR3aa: CASSLTGGLQETQYF
abundance: NA
d_gene: NA
v_gene: TRBV18
j_gene: TRBJ2-5

CDR3nt: TGCAGCGTTGAAGATCCCCGACTAGCGGAAGAGACCCAGTACTTC
CDR3aa: CSVEDPRLAEETQYF
abundance: NA
d_gene: TRBD2
v_gene: TRBV29-1
j_gene: TRBJ2-5

CDR3nt: TGTGCCAGCAGTTTATCAGCTGGAAACACCATATATTTT
CDR3aa: CASSLSAGNTIYF
abundance: NA
d_gene: NA
v_gene: TRBV12-3/TRBV12-4
j_gene: TRBJ1-3

CDR3nt: TGTGCAAGCCTGGGCCCCCTAGCCAAAAACATTCAGTACTTC
CDR3aa: CASLGPLAKNIQYF
abundance: NA
d_gene: NA
v_gene: TRBV28
j_gene: TRBJ2-4